This TCR beta chain was captured by sequencing in a study of T cell responses to AZD1222 COVID-19 vaccine. CDR1 is KGHSH, CDR2 LQKENI, per germline. V was pared by 2 bases and J by 8 bases, with 12 bases between. This CDR3 has 13 residues. TCRdb's table, derived via immunoSEQ multiplex PCR, lists solely in-frame clones and lacks some. This table has hundreds of thousands of clones, roughly 91% appearing once. This TCR was sampled from an adult in good health. The sample here was peripheral blood, taken on day 0 of MenACWY control vaccination. The chain uses TRBV18 and TRBJ1-2; D is ambiguous. CDR3 bases: TGTGCCAGCTCACCAGAGCAGGCTCGAGGCTACACCTTC. Its translation: CASSPEQARGYTF.